This T cell receptor beta chain stems from a study of T cells in Graves' hyperthyroidism and ophthalmopathy. This CDR3 region has 15 residues. V lost 6 bases to trimming and J lost 1 base; unmatched junction nucleotides: 8. Germline V gene lookup returns CDR1 DFQATT and CDR2 SNEGSKA (reference sequence). Diagnostic assessment was based on clinical symptoms, serum thyroxine and TRAb, thyroid ultrasound and orbital computed tomography. Using approximately 10 ml of fresh peripheral blood, PBMCs were prepared. This clonotype has a count of ten or more. Amplified regions were TCR beta CDR3 sequences from RNA transcripts. The HTBI primer set drove a first-round RT-PCR of the TCR CDR3. TCRdb processed the multiplex PCR reads anew with MiXCR; each CDR3 protein has one entry. The sample consists of almost 250,000 distinct CDR3 sequences, approximately 23% of them appearing once.

The TCR sequence derives from a woman aged 40 to 50 with Graves' ophthalmopathy. The sample was blood. The chain uses TRBV20-1 and TRBJ2-7; 11 bases line up with TRBD2. The CDR3 loop is CSALAGGIKSYEQYF. As DNA, the CDR3 is TGCAGTGCCCTAGCGGGAGGTATCAAGTCCTACGAGCAGTACTTC.